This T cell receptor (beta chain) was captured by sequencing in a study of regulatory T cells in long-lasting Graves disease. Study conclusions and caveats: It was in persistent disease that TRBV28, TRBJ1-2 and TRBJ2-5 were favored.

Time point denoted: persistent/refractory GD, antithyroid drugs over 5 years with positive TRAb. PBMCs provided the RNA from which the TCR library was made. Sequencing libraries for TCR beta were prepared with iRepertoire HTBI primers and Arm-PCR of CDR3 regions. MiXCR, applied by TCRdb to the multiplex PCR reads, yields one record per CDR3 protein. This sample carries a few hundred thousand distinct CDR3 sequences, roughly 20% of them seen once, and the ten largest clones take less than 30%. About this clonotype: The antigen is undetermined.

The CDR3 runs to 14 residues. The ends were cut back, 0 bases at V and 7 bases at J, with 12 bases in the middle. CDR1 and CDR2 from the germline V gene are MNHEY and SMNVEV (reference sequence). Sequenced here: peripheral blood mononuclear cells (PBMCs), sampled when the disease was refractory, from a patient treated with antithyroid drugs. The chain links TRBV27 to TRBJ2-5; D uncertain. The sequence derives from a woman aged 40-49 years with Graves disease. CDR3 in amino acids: CASSLSKPRGTQYF. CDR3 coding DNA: TGTGCCAGCAGTTTATCTAAGCCTCGAGGGACCCAGTACTTC.